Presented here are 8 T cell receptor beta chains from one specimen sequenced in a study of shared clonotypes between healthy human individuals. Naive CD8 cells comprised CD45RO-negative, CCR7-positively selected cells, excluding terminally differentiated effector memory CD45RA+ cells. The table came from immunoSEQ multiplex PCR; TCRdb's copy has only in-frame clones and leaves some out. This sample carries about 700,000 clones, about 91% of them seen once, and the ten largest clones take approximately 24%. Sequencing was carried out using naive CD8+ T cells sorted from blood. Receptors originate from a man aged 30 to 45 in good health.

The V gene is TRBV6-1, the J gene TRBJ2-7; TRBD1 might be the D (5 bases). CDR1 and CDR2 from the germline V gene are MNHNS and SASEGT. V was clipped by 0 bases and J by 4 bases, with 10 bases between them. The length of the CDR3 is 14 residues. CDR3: CASSEAERGYEQYF. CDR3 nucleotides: TGTGCCAGCAGTGAAGCGGAAAGGGGTTACGAGCAGTACTTC.

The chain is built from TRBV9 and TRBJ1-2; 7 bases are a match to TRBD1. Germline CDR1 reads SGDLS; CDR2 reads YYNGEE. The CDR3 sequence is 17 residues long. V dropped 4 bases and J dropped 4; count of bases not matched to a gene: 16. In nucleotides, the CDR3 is TGTGCCAGCAGCTTAGGAAGGGACAGCCGTCAACTCTATGGCTACACCTTC. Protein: CASSLGRDSRQLYGYTF.

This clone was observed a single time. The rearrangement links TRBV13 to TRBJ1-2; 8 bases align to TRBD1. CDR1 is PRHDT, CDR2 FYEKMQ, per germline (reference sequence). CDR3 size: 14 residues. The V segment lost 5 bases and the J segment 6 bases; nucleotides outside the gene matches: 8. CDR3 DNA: TGTGCCAGCAGCCTTAGGACAGGGATGAATGGCTACACCTTC. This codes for CASSLRTGMNGYTF.

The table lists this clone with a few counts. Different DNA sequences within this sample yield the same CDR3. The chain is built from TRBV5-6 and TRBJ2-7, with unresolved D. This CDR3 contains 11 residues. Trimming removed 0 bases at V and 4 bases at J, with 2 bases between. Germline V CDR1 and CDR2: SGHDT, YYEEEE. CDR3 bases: TGTGCCAGCAGCTTGGCGTACGAGCAGTACTTC. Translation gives CASSLAYEQYF.

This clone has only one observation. CDR3 in DNA: TGCGCCAGCAGCTCGCAAGGACACGGCAGTTACAATGAGCAGTTCTTC. Its translation is CASSSQGHGSYNEQFF. This chain joins TRBV5-1 and TRBJ2-1; D is possibly TRBD1 (5 bases). The CDR3 totals 16 residues. Germline-derived CDR1 and CDR2 are SGHRS and YFSETQ. Between the trimmed V and J ends, which lost 3 bases and 4 bases, there was a span of 17 bases. The whole variable domain, remainder taken from reference TRBV5-1 and TRBJ2-1, is KAGVTQTPRYLIKTRGQQVTLSCSPISGHRSVSWYQQTPGQGLQFLFEYFSETQRNKGNFPGRFSGRQFSNSRSEMNVSTLELGDSALYLCASSSQGHGSYNEQFFGPGTRLTVL.

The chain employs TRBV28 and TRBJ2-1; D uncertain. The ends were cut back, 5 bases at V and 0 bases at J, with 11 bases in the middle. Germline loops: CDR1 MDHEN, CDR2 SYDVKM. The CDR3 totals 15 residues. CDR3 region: CASSPLVSSYNEQFF. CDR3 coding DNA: TGTGCCAGCAGTCCCCTAGTGAGCTCCTACAATGAGCAGTTCTTC.

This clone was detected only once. The CDR3 is CASSLTGTGDEQYF. The CDR3 coding sequence is TGTGCCAGCAGCTTAACCGGGACAGGCGACGAGCAGTACTTC. The chain carries TRBV7-9 and TRBJ2-7; 8 bases are a match to TRBD1. J was trimmed by 5 bases and V by 2 bases; bases with no gene match: 5. The CDR3 consists of 14 residues. The germline V gene encodes CDR1 SEHNR and CDR2 FQNEAQ (reference sequence).

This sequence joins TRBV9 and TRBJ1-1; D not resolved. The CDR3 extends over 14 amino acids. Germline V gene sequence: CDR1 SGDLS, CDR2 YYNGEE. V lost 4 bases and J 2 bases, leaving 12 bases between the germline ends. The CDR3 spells CASSPGGINTEAFF. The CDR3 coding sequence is TGTGCCAGCAGCCCAGGCGGCATAAACACTGAAGCTTTCTTT.